This T cell receptor beta chain was profiled in a study of neurological immune-mediated disorders (dated by TCRdb to about 2019). As for the study more broadly: Among the 35 or so multiple sclerosis patients, relapsing-remitting MS was present in around 31 and secondary progressive MS was present in 3. Peripheral blood TCR-beta repertoires from HTLV-I-associated myelopathy (HAM/TSP) patients, multiple sclerosis patients and healthy controls were compared by UMI-based sequencing. The roughly 110 TCR-beta libraries covered PBMC samples along with longitudinal samples, technical triplicates, and paired sorted CD4+ and CD8+ T-cell subsets. Of the 68 subjects in the cohort, about 14 were HAM/TSP patients, about 34 were multiple sclerosis patients, and 20 were healthy controls.

Libraries from unsorted PBMCs were made from 2 million PBMCs kept in RNAlater at -80 degrees C until RNA extraction. The multiple sclerosis patients were enrolled in a US clinical protocol that evaluated disease progression with magnetic resonance imaging. PBMCs were separated from peripheral blood using Ficoll-Hypaque density gradient centrifugation and then cryopreserved in liquid nitrogen. To synthesize cDNA, template-switch 5'RACE was performed with a primer carrying a 10-nucleotide random unique molecular identifier so that each TCR transcript was tagged. Each sequencing run produced over 190 million TCR-beta sequences covering 15-18 subjects. The RNeasy kit was used for extraction of total RNA. TCR-beta VDJ regions were amplified with primers for the TCR constant region and the 5'RACE anchor, using the KAPA Real-time Library Amplification kit. Sample indexes and Illumina adaptors were added in a first PCR, after which library yield was increased in a second PCR. After Ampure bead purification, the roughly 650 bp TCR product was size-selected on a 2% E-gel SizeSelection system. Before pooling, library quality was checked on a Bioanalyzer, concentration was measured with Qubit, and libraries were quantified with the Kapa Library Quantification kit. Paired-end 2 x 150 bp sequencing of the libraries was performed on an Illumina HiSeq 2500. To increase sequence diversity, about 23-32% phiX was spiked into each library pool. Per the source publication's procedure: Quality-filtered reads were processed with the UMI-based MiGEC pipeline, which removed over 80% of raw TCR sequences during error correction. IMGT germline references were used for aligning VDJ genes, and each clonotype was defined as a unique CDR3 amino acid sequence together with its V-J genes. Clonal expansion, Shannon diversity, and CDR3 relatedness (CalcPairwiseDistances, ClusterSamples) were evaluated with VDJtools, and phylogenetic trees were built with CLCbio workbench. Expanded clones were defined as having at least 8 unique UMIs, based on coefficient-of-variation modelling across technical triplicates. TCRdb itself trimmed the public reads at Q25 with fastp, ran MiXCR and retained productive beta chains. CDR3 protein sequences are deduplicated, and each keeps its most common genes and DNA. Here the V and J calls rest on TCRdb's processing, not on the authors' analysis. Present in this sample are about 40,000 distinct CDR3 sequences, 2% to 2.5% of which were seen just once. The top ten clones comprise approximately 2.4% of the sample.

The germline V gene (reference sequence) yields LNHDA for CDR1 and SQIVND for CDR2. The junction carries 8 bases between V and J, which are trimmed by 1 base and 2 bases respectively. The CDR3 runs 15 residues from the cysteine to the phenylalanine. The CDR3 DNA has 45 bases and is translated from base 1. Paper-wide results and their limitations: No identical CDR3 amino acid sequences were shared among expanded clones across subjects, suggesting private TCR-beta repertoires in all groups. TCR clonal expansion was greatest in HAM/TSP patients and smallest in MS patients, who ranked below even healthy controls. No clinical or MRI features were associated with the MS cluster, and the authors said that larger cohorts are needed. Phylogenetic analysis grouped repertoires from 18 of 34 MS patients into a cluster of related CDR3 sequences, suggesting a possible repertoire-level signature.

This clonotype was found a few times. Its antigen is not yet known. Nothing much larger sits one base from this clone, and base qualities are not available. The sample taken for sequencing was PBMCs. The V and J genes are TRBV19 and TRBJ1-4; no D gene is confidently identified. The sequence came from a man in his fifties or sixties with multiple sclerosis. The CDR3 region: CASSIVADTNEKLFF. The DNA sequence is as follows: TGTGCCAGTAGTATAGTGGCGGATACTAATGAAAAACTGTTTTTT.